The 21 T cell receptor beta chains below were found in one sample sequenced in a study of cytomegalovirus exposure and HLA in healthy donors. A multiplex PCR was run with 60 Vbeta primers and 13 Jbeta primers. TCRdb's copy holds only in-frame clones and misses some; the assay was immunoSEQ multiplex PCR. The sample contains 110,000 to 150,000 clones, 60% to 80% of which appear only once. Sequenced sample: PBMCs. These receptors were taken from a female donor in good health and CMV-seronegative.

This chain uses TRBV19 with TRBJ2-2; 12 bases agree with TRBD1. The CDR3 loop spans 16 amino acids. Trimming at V came to 6 bases and at J to 7 bases, leaving 9 bases not matched to a gene. The germline CDR1 and CDR2 sequences are LNHDA and SQIVND (reference sequence). The CDR3 loop reads CASRTGTGGTGGELFF. The CDR3 nucleotides read TGTGCCAGTAGGACCGGGACAGGGGGCACGGGCGGGGAGCTGTTTTTT.

This rearrangement joins TRBV9 to TRBJ2-1; TRBD2 matches 7 bases. Germline loops: CDR1 SGDLS, CDR2 YYNGEE. Trimming cost V 4 bases and J 0 bases; bases outside gene matches: 7. The CDR3 runs 16 residues. The CDR3 sequence: CASSPAGGSSYNEQFF. The CDR3 coding sequence is TGTGCCAGCAGCCCAGCAGGCGGGAGCTCCTACAATGAGCAGTTCTTC.

V is TRBV4-1 and J is TRBJ2-3, with 8 nucleotides matching TRBD2. The CDR3 spans 17 residues. Germline V gene lookup returns CDR1 MGHRA and CDR2 YSYEKL. The trim removed 4 bases at V and 2 bases at J, leaving 11 bases unmatched. As DNA, the CDR3 is TGCGCCAGCAGCCCGGAGGGGAGTAGCGGGATCACAGATACGCAGTATTTT. Translating it yields CASSPEGSSGITDTQYF.

J is TRBJ2-3 and V is TRBV6-5; 11 bases align to TRBD2. The CDR3 is 15 residues long. J gave up 2 bases and V 5 bases, and 3 bases lay outside the gene matches. Germline CDR1 and CDR2: MNHEY and SVGAGI. CDR3 residues: CASSQGLAVTDTQYF. The CDR3 DNA follows: TGTGCCAGCAGTCAGGGACTAGCGGTCACAGATACGCAGTATTTT.

This sequence joins TRBV28 and TRBJ1-2; D ambiguous. The germline V gene encodes CDR1 MDHEN and CDR2 SYDVKM. Trimming shortened V by 3 bases and J by 6 bases, and 8 bases separated the two germline ends. The CDR3 runs 12 residues. In DNA form, the CDR3 reads TGTGCCAGCAGTTTGAGTCTTAATGGCTACACCTTC. Its translation is CASSLSLNGYTF.

There are a few counts of this clone. The rearrangement joins TRBV5-6 to TRBJ2-2, with D hard to call. The CDR3 length is 14 residues. Trimming stripped 4 bases from V and 0 bases from J, with 7 bases between. The germline V gene encodes CDR1 SGHDT and CDR2 YYEEEE. The CDR3 nucleotides read TGTGCCAGCAGCGTCTCCGCGAACACCGGGGAGCTGTTTTTT. This encodes CASSVSANTGELFF.

The chain links TRBV27 to TRBJ2-7; D may be TRBD2 (7 bases). The CDR3 has 15 amino acids. V was clipped by 5 bases and J by 3 bases, with 17 bases between them. The germline CDR1 and CDR2 sequences are MNHEY and SMNVEV (reference sequence). The CDR3 DNA follows: TGTGCCAGCAGTCCCCCCCCAGGGGAGGGCTACGAGCAGTACTTC. Translated, it gives CASSPPPGEGYEQYF.

This clone was detected many times. The chain links TRBV4-1 to TRBJ2-7; D is unresolved. CDR1 MGHRA and CDR2 YSYEKL come from the germline V gene. Trimming stripped 1 base from V and 3 bases from J, with 7 bases between. The length of the CDR3 is 13 residues. The CDR3: CASSQAASYEQYF. DNA of the CDR3: TGCGCCAGCAGCCAAGCGGCTAGCTACGAGCAGTACTTC.

This sequence joins TRBV6-1 and TRBJ2-7, with a tentative D call TRBD2 (6 bases). V lost 7 bases and J 2 bases, leaving 12 bases between the germline ends. CDR3 length equals 13 residues. The germline gives CDR1 MNHNS, CDR2 SASEGT. CDR3 bases: TGTGCCAGCACCCTATGGGGGGCCTACGAGCAGTACTTC. Encoded protein: CASTLWGAYEQYF.

Concerning this clone itself: The same CDR3 can be traced to other DNA sequences in this sample. DNA of the CDR3: TGCGCCAGCAGCCCGGGACAGGGGACAGATACGCAGTATTTT. Translating it yields CASSPGQGTDTQYF. The J gene is TRBJ2-3, the V gene TRBV5-1, with 10 nucleotides matching TRBD1. In germline, CDR1 is SGHRS, CDR2 YFSETQ. J lost 3 bases, V lost 4 bases, and 2 bases had no gene match. CDR3 length: 14 residues.

The V gene is TRBV7-2, the J gene TRBJ1-5; D remains unclear. Per germline, CDR1 SGHTA and CDR2 FQGNSA. The CDR3 has 13 amino acids. V was shortened by 3 bases and J by 7 bases, with 10 bases between the two germline ends. CDR3 in amino acids: CASSLSFSQPQHF. The CDR3 DNA is TGTGCCAGCAGCTTGAGCTTTAGCCAGCCCCAGCATTTT.

The chain combines TRBV28 with TRBJ1-2, with D tentatively TRBD1 (6 bases). V lost 8 bases, J lost 8 bases, and 21 bases lay in between. CDR1 is MDHEN and CDR2 is SYDVKM in the germline V gene. This CDR3 spans 14 amino acids. This CDR3 is CASQNSQGSWGYTF. Written as DNA, the CDR3 is TGTGCCAGCCAAAATTCACAGGGTTCATGGGGCTACACCTTC.

The genes are TRBV6-5 and TRBJ1-3; TRBD1 matches 11 bases. Trimming removed 7 bases from V and 2 bases from J; junction bases left unmatched: 4. This CDR3 comprises 15 residues. The germline gives CDR1 MNHEY, CDR2 SVGAGI. The CDR3 sequence is CASTSGQGAGNTIYF. CDR3 sequence (DNA): TGTGCCAGCACCTCGGGACAGGGGGCTGGAAACACCATATATTTT.

In DNA, the CDR3 is TGTGCCAGCAGCTTAAAGCGGGGACCGGGGAACACTGAAGCTTTCTTT. This encodes CASSLKRGPGNTEAFF. This chain joins TRBV7-2 and TRBJ1-1; the D gene is possibly TRBD1 (5 bases). The CDR3 is 16 residues long. Germline V gene data show CDR1 as SGHTA and CDR2 as FQGNSA. Trimming took 2 bases from V and 1 from J, leaving 14 bases between them.

The chain combines TRBV20-1 with TRBJ2-1; the D gene is possibly TRBD2 (6 bases). The CDR3 length is 11 residues. The ends were cut back, 2 bases at V and 15 bases at J, with 14 bases in the middle. From germline, CDR1 is DFQATT and CDR2 SNEGSKA (reference sequence). The CDR3 sequence is CSARLEGSPFF. CDR3 bases: TGCAGTGCTAGATTGGAGGGGAGTCCGTTCTTC.

This chain links TRBV7-8 with TRBJ2-3, with TRBD2 matching over 7 bases. The CDR3 spans 15 residues. The germline CDR1 and CDR2 sequences are SGHVS and FQNEAQ. V lost 5 bases and J lost 4; bases outside the gene matches: 9. The chain's CDR3 is CASSPPSGKADTQYF. CDR3 nucleotides: TGTGCCAGCAGCCCTCCGAGCGGGAAGGCAGATACGCAGTATTTT.

The DNA of the CDR3 is TGTGCCAGCAGTTCAGACAGGGATTTGACAGATACGCAGTATTTT. Translation: CASSSDRDLTDTQYF. The V call is TRBV6-1, the J call TRBJ2-3, with 7 bases fitting TRBD1. The CDR3 has 15 amino acids. The J segment lost 3 bases and the V segment lost 5 bases, leaving 8 bases of the junction unmatched. The germline gives CDR1 MNHNS, CDR2 SASEGT.

V is TRBV6-4 and J is TRBJ2-1; 11 bases are shared with TRBD1. The CDR3 is made up of 15 amino acids. J gave up 7 bases and V 4 bases, and 6 bases lay outside the gene matches. Per the germline V gene, CDR1 is MRHNA and CDR2 is SNTAGT. The CDR3: CASSVGQGAGNEQFF. The CDR3 region has the DNA TGTGCCAGCAGTGTCGGACAGGGGGCGGGGAATGAGCAGTTCTTC.

V is TRBV7-3 and J is TRBJ2-1; 7 bases match TRBD2. Germline-derived CDR1 and CDR2 are SGHTA and FQGTGA. J was trimmed by 12 bases and V by 4 bases; bases with no gene match: 21. The CDR3 extends over 17 amino acids. The CDR3 sequence is CASSSGPQGLPTEGQFF. The CDR3 bases are TGTGCCAGCAGCTCCGGCCCCCAGGGACTACCGACCGAGGGGCAGTTCTTC.

The DNA of the CDR3 is TGCAGCGTTGACAGGGGCACTAATGAAAAACTGTTTTTT. This codes for CSVDRGTNEKLFF. The chain is built from TRBV29-1 and TRBJ1-4, with a weak D call TRBD1 (6 bases). The germline V gene has CDR1 SQVTM and CDR2 ANQGSEA. This CDR3 contains 13 residues. The V end was cut by 3 bases, the J end by 2 bases, with 7 bases between.

The chain employs TRBV10-3 and TRBJ1-3, with TRBD1 matching over 7 bases. The germline gives CDR1 ENHRY, CDR2 SYGVKD. The CDR3 has 15 amino acids. Unmatched junction bases numbered 3, after V lost 4 bases and J lost 0 bases. In DNA form, the CDR3 reads TGTGCCATCAGTGGGTCAGGGGGCTCTGGAAACACCATATATTTT. This translates into CAISGSGGSGNTIYF.